This T cell receptor (beta chain) was profiled in a study of blood T cells in healthy people across ages. Overall study: About one barcoded beta molecule per two T cells was captured by template switching.

Alongside a J-beta primer mix, a sample-barcoded 5' primer served in a second PCR lasting about 6 to 11 cycles. MiXCR, run by TCRdb on the 5' RACE reads, gives a single entry per CDR3 protein. The data show roughly 1.5 million distinct CDR3 sequences, roughly 43% seen once. Peripheral blood from each donor was collected in a volume of approximately 10 milliliters. There are 14 residues in the CDR3. The V gene's germline CDR1 is DFQATT and CDR2 SNEGSKA (reference sequence). The ends were cut back, 6 bases at V and 0 bases at J, with 15 bases in the middle. The V and J genes are TRBV20-1 and TRBJ2-7; unclear D gene. Sequenced: blood. The receptor comes from a woman aged 18-30 years in good health. DNA of the CDR3: TGCAGTGCCCTTCGTGGCAGTTACTCCTACGAGCAGTACTTC. This encodes CSALRGSYSYEQYF.